This TCR beta chain is from a study of identical twins. Study results and limitations: Beta out-of-frame sequences displayed a weaker excess of sharing between twins. Twin-shared out-of-frame alpha sequences showed excess low generation probability. Because invariant MAIT and iNKT cells could be present, zero-insertion analyses could be partly confounded.

This clonotype was counted only a few times. Its specificity is not known. A single record per CDR3 protein comes from TCRdb applying MiXCR to the 5' RACE reads. The sample records about 570,000 distinct CDR3 sequences, roughly 9.5% being singletons. Healthy Caucasian donors formed the entire cohort. This CDR3 is 14 amino acids long. Germline CDR1 reads SGHTA; CDR2 reads FQGNSA. V trimming: 4 bases; J trimming: 7 bases; junction bases outside the gene matches: 7. The same data also went into a second study, on yellow fever vaccine responses in identical twins.

The sample comprised PBMCs. This clonotype was sampled from a woman aged 18-29 years in good health. This chain connects TRBV7-2 to TRBJ2-1; TRBD2 matches at 7 bases. CDR3 DNA: TGTGCCAGCAGCTCACCGGGACTAAGGAATGAGCAGTTCTTC. Translated: CASSSPGLRNEQFF. The full variable domain, with the rest looked up from reference TRBV7-2 and TRBJ2-1, is GAGVSQSPSNKVTEKGKDVELRCDPISGHTALYWYRQSLGQGLEFLIYFQGNSAPDKSGLPSDRFSAERTGGSVSTLTIQRTQQEDSAVYLCASSSPGLRNEQFFGPGTRLTVL.